The sequence of this T cell receptor (beta chain) was determined in a study of T cells in Graves' hyperthyroidism and ophthalmopathy (dated by TCRdb to the late 2010s). In the study overall: Peripheral blood samples were taken at the time of initial diagnosis, prior to any treatment. Once sampling was done, hyperthyroidism patients were given methimazole at a starting dose of 30 mg daily, whereas ophthalmopathy patients were given high-dose intravenous methylprednisolone. The paper reports TCR Vbeta CDR3 sequencing of over 120 peripheral blood samples: around 45 ophthalmopathy, roughly 74 hyperthyroidism and around 17 progressor patients. Whether ophthalmopathy could be predicted prospectively was tested in an independent validation cohort made up of about 18 hyperthyroidism patients plus 17 patients who later progressed to ophthalmopathy. TCR V-J signatures able to tell the groups apart were searched for in a discovery cohort of 90 to 100 patients, of whom approximately 40 had Graves' ophthalmopathy and around 58 had stable Graves' hyperthyroidism. The 100 or so discovery patients were randomly split 7:3 into training and test sets. The study also compared thyroid tissue and blood T-cell repertoires from a handful of Graves' hyperthyroidism patients. The study at large found these results: In validation, the model predicted progression to ophthalmopathy with roughly 70% sensitivity and over 72% specificity, a median of approximately 6.7 months before onset. Ophthalmopathy was separated from stable hyperthyroidism by a 13 V-J signature model, with about 86% sensitivity and approximately 84% specificity obtained in cross-validation and 80%/75% obtained in testing. Sample size was not statistically predetermined, and blinding of investigators to group allocation was not performed. Most expanded thyroid clonotypes (frequency above 0.001) were also detected in blood, a finding suggesting that blood repertoires may reflect thyroid immune responses.

The CDR3 has 14 amino acids, counting the end cysteine and phenylalanine. Only the CDR3 portion is preserved as DNA: 42 bases, with reading frame beginning at the first base. V and J are truncated by 0 bases and 4 bases respectively, leaving an intervening sequence of 9 bases. Via the germline V gene, CDR1 is MGHRA and CDR2 YSYEKL. The hyperthyroidism patients were between 18 and 65 years old and newly diagnosed, with a disease duration of less than 2 months. Any patient with an uncontrolled infection, another autoimmune disease, pregnancy or lactation was excluded. Diagnoses relied on clinical symptoms, serum thyroxine and TRAb, thyroid ultrasound and orbital computed tomography. For progressor patients, blood was drawn at the first diagnosis of hyperthyroidism, before any ophthalmopathy symptoms had appeared. PBMCs were separated from roughly 10 ml of fresh peripheral blood using Ficoll-Paque density gradient centrifugation. Patients classed as progressors first received a Graves' hyperthyroidism diagnosis and then went on to develop ophthalmopathy during follow-up. Total RNA was extracted with Trizol reagent, and quality was checked on an Agilent 2100 Bioanalyzer.

The TCR beta CDR3 regions were amplified from RNA transcripts. The TCR CDR3 was subjected to a first round of RT-PCR using the HTBI primer set and the Qiagen OneStep RT-PCR kit. Libraries were constructed in a second round of multiplex PCR, after which size selection and purification were carried out. Paired-end sequencing of the libraries was performed with 100 bp reads on an Illumina HiSeq2000. From the authors' description of their analysis: SOAPnuke was used to process the raw data, removing reads that contained adapters or uncalled bases, had a mean Phred below 15, or lacked an exact match to the constant primer or identifier. COPE v1.2.5 was used to merge the high-quality paired reads, and each unique nucleotide sequence was defined as a clonotype. Clonotypes were aligned to IMGT TRBV, TRBD and TRBJ reference segments using MiTCR v1.1. Only V-J combinations with frequency above 0.0001, covering 99% to 99.2% of repertoires, were analysed. A TCS score was defined as the ratio between F50 (clonal expansion) and ExV (chaos), using BLOSUM62-based TCRdist between CDR3 peptides within each V-J. Welch's t-statistics and random forest reduced around 550 V-J features to roughly 13, which were used in a naive Bayes classifier (R e1071). The raw public reads went through TCRdb reprocessing: fastp at Q25, MiXCR clone calling, in-frame beta chains kept. Each CDR3 protein gets just one entry, which takes the most common genes and DNA from the rows behind it. It is TCRdb's table, rather than the study itself, that gives the V and J calls and clone size. This sample gives 600,000 to 850,000 distinct CDR3 sequences in total; 18% of them show up just once. Around 17% of the sample is taken by the ten largest.

This clonotype has more than one count but fewer than ten. The target of this receptor is not known. The sample holds no much larger clone one base away, and base qualities are not on file. The rearranged chain carries TRBV4-1 and TRBJ1-2, with TRBD1 tentatively as D gene (5 bases match). This sequence originates from a woman aged 50 to 65 with Graves' hyperthyroidism that later progressed to Graves' ophthalmopathy. Sequencing was carried out using blood. The DNA reads TGCGCCAGCAGCCAAGAGCAGGGAGGCTATGGCTACACCTTC. It translates as CASSQEQGGYGYTF.